This T cell receptor beta chain was recorded in a study of blood T cell repertoires in COVID-19. Some clones are missing from TCRdb's copy, which holds only in-frame ones; the method was immunoSEQ multiplex PCR. The table includes about 49,000 clones, 80% to 90% detected once. This CDR3 is built from 16 residues. J gave up 4 bases and V 4 bases, and 14 bases lay outside the gene matches. Germline CDR1 and CDR2: SGHDT and YYEEEE. The chain combines TRBV5-6 with TRBJ2-7, with 7 nucleotides matching TRBD1. What was sequenced was peripheral blood. The clonotype was recovered from a woman at least 80 years old with COVID-19, enrolled during active disease. The chain's CDR3 is CASSAEHRGNPYEQYF. CDR3 sequence (DNA): TGTGCCAGCAGCGCGGAACACAGGGGTAACCCTTACGAGCAGTACTTC.